This T cell receptor beta chain appears in the sequencing data of a study of T cell responses to AZD1222 COVID-19 vaccine. Study outcomes and limitations: Spike-specific TCR breadth rose after two AZD1222 doses, and depth rose as well. Regions 160-218 and 743-854 held dominance among vaccine-associated CD4 TCRs, which spanned spike.

Data came from immunoSEQ multiplex PCR; TCRdb stores just in-frame clones and leaves some out. The table records about 89,000 clones, 90% to 95% of them present only once. Germline assignment: CDR1 MDHEN and CDR2 SYDVKM. The CDR3 length is 13 residues. Between the trimmed V and J ends, which lost 3 bases and 5 bases, there was a span of 7 bases. Notes on this clone: Its antigen is undetermined.

Sequences were derived from peripheral blood, sampled 28 days after the second AZD1222 dose. The chain carries TRBV28 and TRBJ2-2; D perhaps matches TRBD2 (5 bases). This receptor was identified in an adult who received the AZD1222 COVID-19 vaccine. In nucleotides, the CDR3 is TGTGCCAGCAGTTTTAGGGAGACCGGGGAGCTGTTTTTT. Translated, it gives CASSFRETGELFF. The full variable domain, with the rest looked up from reference TRBV28 and TRBJ2-2, is DVKVTQSSRYLVKRTGEKVFLECVQDMDHENMFWYRQDPGLGLRLIYFSYDVKMKEKGDIPEGYSVSREKKERFSLILESASTNQTSMYLCASSFRETGELFFGEGSRLTVL.